What follows describes a single T cell receptor (beta chain). Its antigen is unknown. These data come from a study of blood T cells in healthy people across ages. A sample-barcoded 5' primer and a J-beta primer mix were used in a second PCR of roughly 7 to 11 cycles. Via MiXCR, TCRdb re-called the 5' RACE reads, giving one row per CDR3 protein. The sample gives about 970,000 distinct CDR3 sequences, roughly 51% of which show up once; about a fifth is in the top ten. The CDR3 covers 15 residues. Trimming stripped 7 bases from V and 4 bases from J, with 17 bases between. Study-level results: Measured against age, TCR beta diversity per million T cells decreased in a roughly linear manner. Total diversity from one million sequenced T cells was likely underestimated.

Input material: blood. This receptor was obtained from an older woman in good health. The chain recombines TRBV12-3 or TRBV12-4 with TRBJ2-1; D may match TRBD1 or TRBD2 (6 bases each). The CDR3 sequence: CASTQRGTGYNEQFF. In DNA form, the CDR3 reads TGTGCCAGCACCCAAAGGGGGACTGGATACAATGAGCAGTTCTTC.